A single sample gave rise to the 6 T cell receptor beta chains below, sequenced in a study of regulatory T cells in long-lasting Graves disease. Relying on iRepertoire HTBI primers and Arm-PCR of CDR3 regions, the team built TCR beta libraries. TCRdb re-derived calls from the multiplex PCR reads in MiXCR, one entry per CDR3 protein. The table shows more than 450,000 distinct CDR3 sequences, with about 12% occurring only once. Sample time point: newly diagnosed GD, antithyroid drugs for less than 3 months. Construction of the TCR library relied on RNA isolated from PBMCs. This same sample was also part of a study on T cells in Graves' hyperthyroidism and ophthalmopathy.

The sequenced sample was peripheral blood mononuclear cells (PBMCs), obtained at new diagnosis, from a patient treated with antithyroid drugs. These receptors all stem from a woman in her twenties or thirties with Graves disease.

The chain joins TRBV6-2 or TRBV6-3 to TRBJ1-1; no reliable D call. The CDR3 is 16 residues long. V lost 0 bases and J lost 0, with 11 bases in between. CDR1 MNHEY and CDR2 SVGEGT come from the germline V gene. This CDR3 is CASSYSRAGMNTEAFF. Here the CDR3 DNA reads TGTGCCAGCAGTTACTCCCGGGCGGGGATGAACACTGAAGCTTTCTTT.

Many counts were recorded for this clonotype. The chain uses TRBV7-3 and TRBJ2-1; the match to TRBD1 covers 8 bases. Trimming cost V 3 bases and J 0 bases; bases outside gene matches: 4. The V gene's germline CDR1 is SGHTA and CDR2 FQGTGA. The CDR3 is made up of 16 amino acids. CDR3 in amino acids: CASSFDRGGSYNEQFF. The CDR3 DNA is TGTGCCAGCAGCTTCGACAGGGGCGGCTCCTACAATGAGCAGTTCTTC.

This clonotype showed up many times. V usage is TRBV2 and J usage is TRBJ2-7, with a possible D match to TRBD2 (6 bases). Trimming took 6 bases from V and 5 from J, leaving 11 bases between them. The length of the CDR3 is 12 residues. Germline loops: CDR1 SNHLY, CDR2 FYNNEI. The DNA for the CDR3 is TGTGCCAGCAGAAGACTAGGACACGAGCAGTACTTC. Translated, it gives CASRRLGHEQYF.

V usage is TRBV5-4 and J usage is TRBJ1-2; D is unresolved. V was shortened by 4 bases and J by 4 bases, with 17 bases between the two germline ends. The CDR3 is 15 amino acids. The germline gives CDR1 SGHNT, CDR2 YYREEE (reference sequence). Here the CDR3 DNA reads TGTGCCAGCAGCCGAGATCAGAATCGGGGCTATGGCTACACCTTC. It specifies CASSRDQNRGYGYTF. Full variable domain (remainder filled in from reference TRBV5-4 and TRBJ1-2): ETGVTQSPTHLIKTRGQQVTLRCSSQSGHNTVSWYQQALGQGPQFIFQYYREEENGRGNFPPRFSGLQFPNYSSELNVNALELDDSALYLCASSRDQNRGYGYTFGSGTRLTVV.

This clonotype was seen just once. A much larger clone differs by one base, so this may be a read error. The rearrangement links TRBV6-1 to TRBJ1-1; D gene uncertain. Germline V lookup: CDR1 MNHNS, CDR2 SASEGT. The CDR3 spans 13 residues. The ends were cut back, 3 bases at V and 5 bases at J, with 10 bases in the middle. DNA for the CDR3: TGTGCCAGCAGTGATTGGTCCTTAACTGAAGCTTTCTTT. Residues: CASSDWSLTEAFF.

The chain combines TRBV19 with TRBJ2-2; D is uncertain. Trimming removed 7 bases from V and 5 bases from J, with 8 bases in between. The CDR3 is 12 amino acids. Germline V lookup: CDR1 LNHDA, CDR2 SQIVND (reference sequence). This chain's CDR3 is CASNLFTGELFF. For the CDR3, the DNA is TGTGCCAGTAATTTGTTTACCGGGGAGCTGTTTTTT.